The 16 T cell receptor beta chains in this list originate from one sample, sequenced in a study of spatial heterogeneity in lung cancer. TCRdb reprocessed the 5' RACE reads with MiXCR, giving one entry per CDR3 protein. The data hold around 45,000 distinct CDR3 sequences, with roughly 13% observed a single time. Time point defined: sample taken at primary tumor resection. Sequences were derived from PBMCs, sampled at surgery. The receptors were sampled from a male donor with early-stage non-small cell lung cancer.

This clonotype was counted a few times. V usage is TRBV2 and J usage is TRBJ2-1; 8 bases align to TRBD2. V was clipped by 6 bases and J by 3 bases; unmatched bases: 13. The length of the CDR3 is 17 residues. CDR1 is SNHLY and CDR2 is FYNNEI in the germline V gene. CDR3 DNA: TGTGCCAGCAGAGCCTCCGGGACTAGGGATATCTACAATGAGCAGTTCTTC. The encoded protein is CASRASGTRDIYNEQFF. Complete variable domain (other parts from reference TRBV2 and TRBJ2-1): EPEVTQTPSHQVTQMGQEVILRCVPISNHLYFYWYRQILGQKVEFLVSFYNNEISEKSEIFDDQFSVERPDGSNFTLKIRSTKLEDSAMYFCASRASGTRDIYNEQFFGPGTRLTVL.

V is TRBV27 and J is TRBJ1-2; unclear D gene. The V end lost 3 bases, the J end lost 8 bases, and 10 bases lay between the germline ends. The germline gives CDR1 MNHEY, CDR2 SMNVEV (reference sequence). The CDR3 extends over 12 amino acids. The CDR3 protein is CASSFDFRGYTF. The CDR3 DNA follows: TGTGCCAGCAGTTTCGACTTCAGGGGCTACACCTTC.

This clonotype was found a few times. The genes are TRBV7-8 and TRBJ2-7, with 13 bases fitting TRBD2. Germline trimming cut 4 bases from V and 1 base from J; bases unmatched to any gene: 4. The CDR3 spans 16 residues. Per the germline V gene, CDR1 is SGHVS and CDR2 is FQNEAQ. As DNA, the CDR3 is TGTGCCAGCAGCTGGGTGGGACTAGCGGGATCCTACGAGCAGTACTTC. Translated, it gives CASSWVGLAGSYEQYF.

This chain links TRBV20-1 with TRBJ1-1; 7 nucleotides line up with TRBD1. Germline V gene data show CDR1 as DFQATT and CDR2 as SNEGSKA (reference sequence). The CDR3 runs to 14 residues. J was trimmed by 1 base and V by 7 bases; bases with no gene match: 9. CDR3 DNA: TGCAGTGTCACTCCAGGGGGAGCGAACACTGAAGCTTTCTTT. It translates to CSVTPGGANTEAFF.

This clonotype was detected ten times or more. The rearrangement joins TRBV6-2 or TRBV6-3 to TRBJ1-5, with 12 bases matching TRBD1. After removal of 6 bases from V and 2 bases from J, the junction contained 11 bases not matched to a gene. There are 18 residues in the CDR3. Germline lookup yields CDR1 MNHEY and CDR2 SVGEGT. The DNA for the CDR3 is TGTGCCAGCAGCCCCCGGGACAGGGGGCGGCTGGGCAATCAGCCCCAGCATTTT. It encodes CASSPRDRGRLGNQPQHF.

The chain links TRBV9 to TRBJ2-7; D is ambiguous. V was trimmed by 0 bases and J by 1 base, leaving 5 bases between them. CDR3 size: 13 residues. The germline CDR1 and CDR2 sequences are SGDLS and YYNGEE. The DNA of the CDR3 is TGTGCCAGCAGCGTAGGGAATTCCTACGAGCAGTACTTC. This gives the protein CASSVGNSYEQYF.

This clonotype was detected a few times. The DNA for the CDR3 is TGTGCCAGCAGCTTAGCAGAGGGGATTTATGGCTACACCTTC. This encodes CASSLAEGIYGYTF. The gene calls are TRBV11-2 and TRBJ1-2; TRBD1 might be the D (5 bases). Germline V gene sequence: CDR1 SGHAT, CDR2 FQNNGV. The V gene lost 1 base and the J gene lost 5 bases, with 11 bases spanning the gap. This CDR3 is 14 amino acids long.

The J gene is TRBJ2-5, the V gene TRBV10-2; 13 bases match TRBD2. The CDR3 sequence is 16 residues long. Trimming at V came to 5 bases and at J to 2 bases, leaving 5 bases not matched to a gene. Looked up from germline, CDR1 is WSHSY and CDR2 is SAAADI. The CDR3 loop is CASSPGLAGVQETQYF. CDR3 DNA sequence: TGCGCCAGCAGTCCCGGACTAGCGGGAGTTCAAGAGACCCAGTACTTC.

This clonotype was detected only a few times. The chain has TRBV2 and TRBJ2-1; TRBD2 matches at 9 bases. Germline V gives CDR1 SNHLY, CDR2 FYNNEI. This CDR3 is 15 amino acids long. The ends lost 2 bases at V and 8 bases at J; junction bases unmatched: 7. The DNA of the CDR3 is TGTGCCAGCAGTGAATCGGCTAGCGGGAACGATGAGCAGTTCTTC. It yields the protein CASSESASGNDEQFF.

This clonotype showed up just a few times. The genes are TRBV7-6 and TRBJ2-5, with D maybe TRBD2 (5 bases). V lost 0 bases and J 7 bases, leaving 12 bases between the germline ends. Germline V lookup: CDR1 SGHVS, CDR2 FNYEAQ. The CDR3 spans 14 residues. CDR3 sequence reads: CASSLALAPGTQYF. The CDR3 DNA is TGTGCCAGCAGCTTAGCGCTAGCCCCGGGGACCCAGTACTTC.

The chain recombines TRBV2 with TRBJ1-2; 7 nucleotides align to TRBD1. The V gene's germline CDR1 is SNHLY and CDR2 FYNNEI. The V and J ends lost 8 bases and 4 bases, in that order; junction bases with no gene match: 7. This CDR3 spans 13 amino acids. The CDR3, as DNA: TGTGCCAGCCGACAGGGAGGGATCTATGGCTACACCTTC. It specifies CASRQGGIYGYTF.

This clonotype came up many times. This chain uses TRBV6-2 or TRBV6-3 with TRBJ2-5; no clear D gene. V was shortened by 7 bases and J by 1 base, with 10 bases between the two germline ends. Germline V gives CDR1 MNHEY, CDR2 SVGEGT. The CDR3 has 13 amino acids. In DNA form, the CDR3 reads TGTGCCAGCAAGGATCCAGGCCAAGAGACCCAGTACTTC. Its translation is CASKDPGQETQYF.

CDR3: CSAVRDRGYGYTF. CDR3 nucleotide sequence: TGCAGTGCTGTCCGGGACAGGGGCTATGGCTACACCTTC. The chain carries TRBV20-1 and TRBJ1-2; 10 nucleotides line up with TRBD1. J lost 4 bases, V lost 5 bases, and 4 bases had no gene match. Germline CDR1 and CDR2: DFQATT and SNEGSKA (reference sequence). This CDR3 is 13 amino acids long.

In its sample, this clonotype was seen a few times. The V and J genes are TRBV6-2 or TRBV6-3 and TRBJ2-7; a weak D match, TRBD2 (7 bases). This CDR3 contains 16 residues. Trimming stripped 2 bases from V and 2 bases from J, with 16 bases between. In germline, CDR1 is MNHEY, CDR2 SVGEGT. CDR3: CASSYVWGGLTYEQYF. The CDR3, as DNA: TGTGCCAGCAGTTACGTTTGGGGGGGGCTGACCTACGAGCAGTACTTC.

Notes on this clonotype: This may be a read error, as it is one base from a much larger clone. The chain employs TRBV5-6 and TRBJ2-7; 10 nucleotides agree with TRBD2. Germline CDR1 SGHDT, CDR2 YYEEEE. The length of the CDR3 is 18 residues. V lost 4 bases and J lost 5; bases outside the gene matches: 18. CDR3 region: CASSALPAGGPDEHEQYF. The DNA for the CDR3 is TGTGCCAGCAGCGCACTACCAGCGGGAGGGCCCGACGAACACGAGCAGTACTTC.

This clonotype was detected ten times or more. The rearrangement links TRBV20-1 to TRBJ2-5; 10 positions match TRBD2. The CDR3 is 14 amino acids. V lost 2 bases and J lost 5; bases outside the gene matches: 5. The germline V gene encodes CDR1 DFQATT and CDR2 SNEGSKA (reference sequence). CDR3 DNA: TGCAGTGCTAGACTAGCGGGAGACGGGGAGACCCAGTACTTC. Residues: CSARLAGDGETQYF.